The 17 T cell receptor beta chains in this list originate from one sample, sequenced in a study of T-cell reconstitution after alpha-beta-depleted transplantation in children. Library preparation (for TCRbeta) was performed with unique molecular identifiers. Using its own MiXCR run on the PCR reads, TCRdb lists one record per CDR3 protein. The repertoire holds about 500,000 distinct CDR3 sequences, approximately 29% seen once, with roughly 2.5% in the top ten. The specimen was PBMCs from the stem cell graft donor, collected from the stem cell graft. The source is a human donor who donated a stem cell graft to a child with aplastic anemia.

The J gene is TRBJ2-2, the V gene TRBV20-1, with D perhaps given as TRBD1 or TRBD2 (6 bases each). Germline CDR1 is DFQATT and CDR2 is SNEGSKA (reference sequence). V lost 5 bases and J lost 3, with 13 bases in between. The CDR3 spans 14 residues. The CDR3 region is CSAAQGGHTGELFF. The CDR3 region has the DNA TGCAGTGCTGCACAGGGAGGCCACACCGGGGAGCTGTTTTTT.

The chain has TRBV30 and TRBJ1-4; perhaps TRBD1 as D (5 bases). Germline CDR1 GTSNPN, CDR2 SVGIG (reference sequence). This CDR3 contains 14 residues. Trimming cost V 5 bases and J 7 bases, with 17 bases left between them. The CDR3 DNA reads TGTGCCTGGGCTTCGGGAGGGGCGCCTGAAAAACTGTTTTTT. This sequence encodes CAWASGGAPEKLFF.

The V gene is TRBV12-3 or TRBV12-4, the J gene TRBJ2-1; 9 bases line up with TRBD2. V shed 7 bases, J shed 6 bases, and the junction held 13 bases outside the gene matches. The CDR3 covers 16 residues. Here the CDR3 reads CASIFRAGGPVNEQFF. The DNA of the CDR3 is TGTGCCAGCATCTTTAGGGCGGGAGGGCCGGTCAATGAGCAGTTCTTC.

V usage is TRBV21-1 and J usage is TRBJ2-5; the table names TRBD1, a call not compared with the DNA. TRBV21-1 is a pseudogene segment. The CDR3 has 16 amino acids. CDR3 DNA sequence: TGTGCCAGCAGCAAAGAATGGGACAGGGGTAGTGAGACCCAGTACTTC. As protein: CASSKEWDRGSETQYF.

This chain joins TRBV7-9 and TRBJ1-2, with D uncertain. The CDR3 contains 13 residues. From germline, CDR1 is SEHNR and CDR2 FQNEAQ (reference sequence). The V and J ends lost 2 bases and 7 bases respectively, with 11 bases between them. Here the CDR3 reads CASSLSSLAGYTF. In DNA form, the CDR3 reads TGTGCCAGCAGCTTATCCTCTCTCGCTGGCTACACCTTC.

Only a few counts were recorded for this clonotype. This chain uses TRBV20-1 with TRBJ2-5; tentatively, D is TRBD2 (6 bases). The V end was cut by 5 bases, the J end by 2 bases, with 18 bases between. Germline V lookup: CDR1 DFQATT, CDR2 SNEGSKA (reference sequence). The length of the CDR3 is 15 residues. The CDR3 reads CSAGVGGRPQETQYF. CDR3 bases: TGCAGTGCTGGGGTGGGGGGACGTCCTCAAGAGACCCAGTACTTC.

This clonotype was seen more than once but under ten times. The CDR3, as DNA: TGCAGCGTTGAAGAAGGACGGGCTTTCTTT. Translated, it gives CSVEEGRAFF. V and J are TRBV29-1 and TRBJ1-1; D is undetermined. CDR3 size: 10 residues. With 0 bases removed from V and 11 bases from J, the gap between germline ends came to 7 bases. Germline V CDR1 and CDR2: SQVTM, ANQGSEA.

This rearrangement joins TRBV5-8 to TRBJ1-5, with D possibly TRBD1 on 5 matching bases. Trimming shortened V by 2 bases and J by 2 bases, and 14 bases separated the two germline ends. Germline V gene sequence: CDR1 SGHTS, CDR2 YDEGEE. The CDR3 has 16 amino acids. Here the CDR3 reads CASSLLGQGGNQPQHF. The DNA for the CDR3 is TGTGCCAGCAGCTTATTGGGGCAGGGAGGCAATCAGCCCCAGCATTTT.

As DNA, the CDR3 is TGCGCCAGCAGCCAAGCGACTAGCCCGACCGGAGTGGAGCAGTTCTTC. This sequence encodes CASSQATSPTGVEQFF. This chain uses TRBV4-3 with TRBJ2-1, with 7 bases fitting TRBD2. V shed 1 base and J 10 bases; nucleotides not matched to a gene: 13. Looked up from germline, CDR1 is LGHNA and CDR2 is YSLEER. CDR3 length: 16 residues.

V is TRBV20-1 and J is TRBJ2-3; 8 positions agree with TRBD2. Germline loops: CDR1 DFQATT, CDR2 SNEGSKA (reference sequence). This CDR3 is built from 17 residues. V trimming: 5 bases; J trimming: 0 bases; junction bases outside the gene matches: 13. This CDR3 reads CSARSYTSGTSTDTQYF. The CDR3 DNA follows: TGCAGTGCTCGGTCGTATACTAGCGGAACTAGCACAGATACGCAGTATTTT.

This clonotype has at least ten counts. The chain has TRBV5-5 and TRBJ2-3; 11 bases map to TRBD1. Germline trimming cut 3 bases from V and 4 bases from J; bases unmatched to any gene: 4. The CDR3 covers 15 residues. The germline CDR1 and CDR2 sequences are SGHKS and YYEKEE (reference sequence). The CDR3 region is CASSSGQGAPDTQYF. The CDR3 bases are TGTGCCAGCAGCTCTGGACAGGGGGCCCCAGATACGCAGTATTTT. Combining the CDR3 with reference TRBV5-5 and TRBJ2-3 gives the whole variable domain DAGVTQSPTHLIKTRGQQVTLRCSPISGHKSVSWYQQVLGQGPQFIFQYYEKEERGRGNFPDRFSARQFPNYSSELNVNALLLGDSALYLCASSSGQGAPDTQYFGPGTRLTVL.

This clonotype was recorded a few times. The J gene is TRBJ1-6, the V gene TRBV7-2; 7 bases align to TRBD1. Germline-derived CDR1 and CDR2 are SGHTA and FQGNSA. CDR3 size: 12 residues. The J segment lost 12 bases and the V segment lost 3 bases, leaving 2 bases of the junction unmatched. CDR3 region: CASSFRGEPLHF. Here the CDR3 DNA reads TGTGCCAGCAGCTTCAGGGGGGAACCCCTCCACTTT.

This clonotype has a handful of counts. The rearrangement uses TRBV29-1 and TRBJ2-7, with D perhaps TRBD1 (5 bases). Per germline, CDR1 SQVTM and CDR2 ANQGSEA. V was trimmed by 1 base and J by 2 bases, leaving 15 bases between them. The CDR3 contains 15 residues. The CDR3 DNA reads TGCAGCGTTGAAGTAACTGGGGCTGGACCCTACGAGCAGTACTTC. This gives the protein CSVEVTGAGPYEQYF.

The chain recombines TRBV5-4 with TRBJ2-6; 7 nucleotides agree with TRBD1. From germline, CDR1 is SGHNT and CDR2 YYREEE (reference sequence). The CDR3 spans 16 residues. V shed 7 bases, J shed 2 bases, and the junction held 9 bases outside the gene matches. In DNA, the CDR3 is TGTGCCAGCCGAGAAAGACAGGGCCCTGGGGCCAACGTCCTGACTTTC. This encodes CASRERQGPGANVLTF.

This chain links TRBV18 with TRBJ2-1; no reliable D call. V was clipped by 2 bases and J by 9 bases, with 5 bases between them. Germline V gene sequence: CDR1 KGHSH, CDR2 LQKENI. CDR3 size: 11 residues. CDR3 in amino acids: CASSPSSEQFF. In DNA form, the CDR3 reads TGTGCCAGCTCACCATCCAGTGAGCAGTTCTTC. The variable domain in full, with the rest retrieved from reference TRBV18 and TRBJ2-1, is NAGVMQNPRHLVRRRGQEARLRCSPMKGHSHVYWYRQLPEEGLKFMVYLQKENIIDESGMPKERFSAEFPKEGPSILRIQQVVRGDSAAYFCASSPSSEQFFGPGTRLTVL.

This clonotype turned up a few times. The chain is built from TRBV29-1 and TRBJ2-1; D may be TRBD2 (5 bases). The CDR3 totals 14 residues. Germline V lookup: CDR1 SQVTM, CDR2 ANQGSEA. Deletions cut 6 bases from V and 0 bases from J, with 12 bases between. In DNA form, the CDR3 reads TGCAGCGTCTCCCCGGGGAGCTCCTACAATGAGCAGTTCTTC. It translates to CSVSPGSSYNEQFF.

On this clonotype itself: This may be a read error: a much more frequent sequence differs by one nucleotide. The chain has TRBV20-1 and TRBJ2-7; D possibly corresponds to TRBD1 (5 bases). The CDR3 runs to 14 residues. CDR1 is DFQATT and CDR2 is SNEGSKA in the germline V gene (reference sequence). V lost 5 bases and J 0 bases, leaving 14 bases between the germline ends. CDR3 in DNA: TGCAGTGCTGACCAACAGGATCGCTCCTACGAGCAGTACTTC. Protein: CSADQQDRSYEQYF.